A single sample is the source of the 21 T cell receptor beta chains below, sequenced in a study of human T cells and chemical hapten exposure. A single record per CDR3 protein comes from TCRdb applying MiXCR to the 5' RACE reads. Among roughly 81,000 distinct CDR3 sequences listed, about 7.7% were seen once. Before extraction, the whole blood was not fractionated, and total RNA was taken from it. Receptors originate from a male donor in good health.

V and J are TRBV10-3 and TRBJ2-2; TRBD2 might be the D (6 bases). The CDR3 runs 16 residues. Trimming stripped 6 bases from V and 4 bases from J, with 18 bases between. Germline CDR1 ENHRY, CDR2 SYGVKD. The CDR3 sequence: CAIRVPSEGSTGELFF. Written as DNA, the CDR3 is TGTGCCATCAGAGTACCTAGCGAAGGGTCCACCGGGGAGCTGTTTTTT.

The V call is TRBV6-2 or TRBV6-3, the J call TRBJ2-3; 7 bases are shared with TRBD2. Looked up from germline, CDR1 is MNHEY and CDR2 is SVGEGT. The CDR3 contains 15 residues. V dropped 3 bases and J dropped 1; count of bases not matched to a gene: 4. The CDR3 region is CASSYASGRTDTQYF. The CDR3 nucleotides read TGTGCCAGCAGTTATGCTAGCGGACGCACAGATACGCAGTATTTT.

This clonotype was seen only a few times. J is TRBJ2-1 and V is TRBV27; 11 positions match TRBD2. Germline-derived CDR1 and CDR2 are MNHEY and SMNVEV (reference sequence). V shed 6 bases, J shed 7 bases, and the junction held 11 bases outside the gene matches. The CDR3 length is 16 residues. The CDR3 DNA reads as TGTGCCAGCAGCCAACTCCCGACTAGCGGGGCAAATGAGCAGTTCTTC. As protein: CASSQLPTSGANEQFF.

This clonotype occurred many times. The genes are TRBV20-1 and TRBJ2-1; D is uncertain. Germline V gene lookup returns CDR1 DFQATT and CDR2 SNEGSKA (reference sequence). The V gene lost 0 bases and the J gene lost 0 bases, with 9 bases spanning the gap. The CDR3 loop spans 15 amino acids. CDR3 DNA sequence: TGCAGTGCTAGAGAGCTGACCTCCTCCTACAATGAGCAGTTCTTC. It codes for CSARELTSSYNEQFF.

The table lists this clonotype with a few counts. The V call is TRBV5-1, the J call TRBJ2-7; 7 bases map to TRBD1. CDR1 SGHRS and CDR2 YFSETQ come from the germline V gene. V gave up 4 bases and J gave up 3 bases; unmatched junction bases: 4. The CDR3 contains 13 residues. The CDR3 DNA is TGCGCCAGCAGCCTCCGACAGGGCTACGAGCAGTACTTC. Protein product: CASSLRQGYEQYF.

This clonotype was counted ten times or more. The gene calls are TRBV2 and TRBJ1-5; possible D gene TRBD1, 5 bases. Germline V gene lookup returns CDR1 SNHLY and CDR2 FYNNEI. The CDR3 sequence is 20 residues long. The V gene lost 0 bases and the J gene lost 0 bases, with 21 bases spanning the gap. DNA of the CDR3: TGTGCCAGCAGTGAAGCGCTTCCGGGACGGAGAACGCATAGCAATCAGCCCCAGCATTTT. It yields the protein CASSEALPGRRTHSNQPQHF.

This clonotype has more than one count but fewer than ten. The chain couples TRBV5-1 to TRBJ2-7, with 10 bases aligning to TRBD1. The germline V gene has CDR1 SGHRS and CDR2 YFSETQ. V lost 4 bases, J lost 0 bases, and 4 bases stayed unmatched. The CDR3 sequence is 15 residues long. The CDR3 nucleotides read TGCGCCAGCAGCGCCGGACAGGGGGTCTCCTACGAGCAGTACTTC. Amino acid sequence: CASSAGQGVSYEQYF.

The chain recombines TRBV6-5 with TRBJ1-2; the D gene is possibly TRBD1 (5 bases). Trimming shortened V by 2 bases and J by 7 bases, and 8 bases separated the two germline ends. Germline V CDR1 and CDR2: MNHEY, SVGAGI. This CDR3 comprises 12 residues. CDR3: CASSYTGRGYTF. In nucleotides, the CDR3 is TGTGCCAGCAGTTACACGGGGCGTGGCTACACCTTC.

As to this clonotype: At one of its ends the junction is not consistent with the germline gene, which may arise from a read error. The V call is TRBV12-3 or TRBV12-4, the J call TRBJ1-6; D is ambiguous. The CDR3 has 14 amino acids. The CDR3 region is CASRLGYSGSPLHF. The CDR3 coding sequence is TGTGCCAGCAGATTAGGTTATTCGGGTTCACCCCTCCACTTT.

This clonotype was seen many times. This rearrangement joins TRBV14 to TRBJ1-1, with 9 bases fitting TRBD1. V trimming: 7 bases; J trimming: 4 bases; junction bases outside the gene matches: 13. Germline CDR1 is SGHDN and CDR2 is FVKESK. There are 16 residues in the CDR3. CDR3 region: CASTSRPGQGGTEAFF. Written as DNA, the CDR3 is TGTGCCAGCACCTCAAGACCGGGACAGGGAGGCACTGAAGCTTTCTTT. The full variable domain, with the rest looked up from reference TRBV14 and TRBJ1-1, is EAGVTQFPSHSVIEKGQTVTLRCDPISGHDNLYWYRRVMGKEIKFLLHFVKESKQDESGMPNNRFLAERTGGTYSTLKVQPAELEDSGVYFCASTSRPGQGGTEAFFGQGTRLTVV.

This clonotype was recorded at least ten times. The CDR3 coding sequence is TGCAGCGCTACACCCGGGACAGGGGTTTCCTACGAGCAGTACTTC. It codes for CSATPGTGVSYEQYF. V and J are TRBV29-1 and TRBJ2-7, with 10 bases fitting TRBD1. J was trimmed by 1 base and V by 7 bases; bases with no gene match: 10. The length of the CDR3 is 15 residues. Germline CDR1 SQVTM, CDR2 ANQGSEA.

This clonotype was seen at least ten times. The chain links TRBV4-2 to TRBJ2-7; D gene ambiguous. Trimming shortened V by 1 base and J by 2 bases, and 6 bases separated the two germline ends. Germline loops: CDR1 LGHNA, CDR2 YNFKEQ. This CDR3 region has 13 residues. The CDR3 bases are TGTGCCAGCAGCCAAGGAGGAGCCTACGAGCAGTACTTC. Protein product: CASSQGGAYEQYF.

This clonotype appeared many times. This chain uses TRBV30 with TRBJ2-1; 8 positions agree with TRBD2. The V and J ends lost 8 bases and 0 bases, in that order; junction bases with no gene match: 9. The length of the CDR3 is 15 residues. Germline V lookup: CDR1 GTSNPN, CDR2 SVGIG (reference sequence). The CDR3 here is CAGKLAGSSYNEQFF. The CDR3 nucleotides read TGTGCCGGAAAATTAGCGGGAAGCTCCTACAATGAGCAGTTCTTC.

This clonotype was detected many times. An end of the junction differs from the germline gene, which may be a read error. The chain links TRBV18 to TRBJ1-1; D gene uncertain. The germline gives CDR1 KGHSH, CDR2 LQKENI. The CDR3 is 13 amino acids. This CDR3 reads CASSSPRSTEAFF. The CDR3 DNA reads TGTGCCAGCTCATCACCGCGTAGCACTGAAGCTTTCTTT.

The chain links TRBV6-4 to TRBJ1-5; D is unresolved. The CDR3 covers 13 residues. The V and J ends lost 8 bases and 1 base respectively, with 9 bases between them. In germline, CDR1 is MRHNA, CDR2 SNTAGT. CDR3 sequence (DNA): TGTGCCAGCGCCGCCGGCAGCAATCAGCCCCAGCATTTT. Protein: CASAAGSNQPQHF.

In nucleotides, the CDR3 is TGTGCCAGCAAAGTGAACACTGAAGCTTTCTTT. Translated, it gives CASKVNTEAFF. J is TRBJ1-1 and V is TRBV28, with unresolved D. Trimming shortened V by 7 bases and J by 0 bases, and 3 bases separated the two germline ends. Germline V gene data show CDR1 as MDHEN and CDR2 as SYDVKM. The CDR3 runs to 11 residues.

This clonotype occurred many times. The rearrangement links TRBV27 to TRBJ2-3; TRBD2 matches 15 bases. This CDR3 has 21 residues. Trimming at V came to 1 base and at J to 9 bases, leaving 20 bases not matched to a gene. CDR1 and CDR2 from the germline V gene are MNHEY and SMNVEV (reference sequence). The CDR3 DNA is TGTGCCAGCAGTTTATATCCCCCGGGACTAGCGGGGGGCGGAGATAAGACGACGCAGTATTTT. Residues: CASSLYPPGLAGGGDKTTQYF.

This clonotype came up many times. This chain links TRBV10-3 with TRBJ1-2; the D gene is possibly TRBD1 (6 bases). Trimming removed 6 bases from V and 7 bases from J, with 18 bases in between. Germline V gene lookup returns CDR1 ENHRY and CDR2 SYGVKD. This CDR3 spans 14 amino acids. The DNA of the CDR3 is TGTGCCATCAGCACTACAGGGCCCTCGCCTGGCTACACCTTC. It codes for CAISTTGPSPGYTF.

This clonotype showed up just a few times. J is TRBJ2-7 and V is TRBV20-1, with 7 bases aligning to TRBD1. CDR1 and CDR2 (germline): DFQATT, SNEGSKA (reference sequence). Trimming took 4 bases from V and 0 from J; bases not matched to a gene: 9. This CDR3 has 15 residues. In DNA, the CDR3 is TGCAGTGCTAAACCCAACAGGGGTTTCTCCTACGAGCAGTACTTC. As protein: CSAKPNRGFSYEQYF.

This clonotype showed up just a few times. The CDR3 DNA reads TGCAGTGCAAGGACAGGGAGCGCCTATGGCTACACCTTC. Translating it yields CSARTGSAYGYTF. This chain links TRBV20-1 with TRBJ1-2; 8 bases agree with TRBD1. The CDR3 has 13 amino acids. Trimming removed 6 bases from V and 4 bases from J; junction bases left unmatched: 7. From germline, CDR1 is DFQATT and CDR2 SNEGSKA (reference sequence).

This chain connects TRBV4-1 to TRBJ1-1, with no clear D. The ends were cut back, 3 bases at V and 1 base at J, with 12 bases in the middle. Germline lookup yields CDR1 MGHRA and CDR2 YSYEKL. The CDR3 is made up of 15 amino acids. The CDR3 spells CASSQTELGNTEAFF. In nucleotides, the CDR3 is TGCGCCAGCAGCCAGACGGAGCTAGGGAACACTGAAGCTTTCTTT.